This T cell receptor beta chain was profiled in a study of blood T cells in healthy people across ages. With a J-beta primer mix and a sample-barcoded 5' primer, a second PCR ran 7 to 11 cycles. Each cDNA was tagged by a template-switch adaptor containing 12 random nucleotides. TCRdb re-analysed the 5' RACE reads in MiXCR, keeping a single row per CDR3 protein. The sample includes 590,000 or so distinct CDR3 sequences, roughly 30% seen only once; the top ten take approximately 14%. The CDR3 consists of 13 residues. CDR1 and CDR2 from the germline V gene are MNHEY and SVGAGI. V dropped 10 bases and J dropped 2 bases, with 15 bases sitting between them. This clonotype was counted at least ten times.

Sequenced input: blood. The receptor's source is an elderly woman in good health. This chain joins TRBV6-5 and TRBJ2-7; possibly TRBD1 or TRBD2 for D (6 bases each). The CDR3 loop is CAIRGARTYEQYF. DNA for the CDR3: TGTGCCATAAGGGGGGCCAGAACCTACGAGCAGTACTTC.